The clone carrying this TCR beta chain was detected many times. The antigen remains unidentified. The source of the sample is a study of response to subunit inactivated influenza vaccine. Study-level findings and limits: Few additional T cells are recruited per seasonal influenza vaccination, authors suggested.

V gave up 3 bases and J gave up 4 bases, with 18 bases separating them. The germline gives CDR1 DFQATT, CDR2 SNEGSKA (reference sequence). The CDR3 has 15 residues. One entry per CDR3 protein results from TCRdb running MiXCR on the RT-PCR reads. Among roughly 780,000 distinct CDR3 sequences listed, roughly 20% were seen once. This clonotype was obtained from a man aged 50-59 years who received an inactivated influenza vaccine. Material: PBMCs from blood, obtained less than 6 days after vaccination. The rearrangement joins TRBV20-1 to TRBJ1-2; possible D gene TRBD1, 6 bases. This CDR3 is CSASNQGLSFYGYTF. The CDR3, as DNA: TGCAGTGCTAGCAACCAGGGGTTATCTTTCTATGGCTACACCTTC.